The 28 T cell receptor beta chains listed next were all sequenced from one sample in a study of T cell responses to AZD1222 COVID-19 vaccine. Sequenced by immunoSEQ multiplex PCR; TCRdb stores in-frame clones only, minus some. The sample consists of 120,000 to 150,000 clones, 75% to 95% of them appearing once. The source material was peripheral blood, sampled on day 0 of MenACWY control vaccination. All receptors derive from an adult in good health.

The V and J genes are TRBV6-5 and TRBJ1-5, with TRBD1 as a possible D gene (5 bases). Trimming removed 2 bases at V and 5 bases at J, with 10 bases between. The CDR3 is 14 amino acids. Germline CDR1 MNHEY, CDR2 SVGAGI. CDR3 in DNA: TGTGCCAGCAGTTACAGGGGTGGGGATCAGCCCCAGCATTTT. It codes for CASSYRGGDQPQHF.

Written as DNA, the CDR3 is TGTGCCAGCAGTTTAGGTGGCAGGTCGGTTGGCTACACCTTC. This gives the protein CASSLGGRSVGYTF. The chain has TRBV27 and TRBJ1-2; no clear D gene. The CDR3 runs 14 residues. V was trimmed by 2 bases and J by 7 bases, leaving 14 bases between them. Germline V gives CDR1 MNHEY, CDR2 SMNVEV (reference sequence).

The chain joins TRBV5-1 to TRBJ2-3; the D gene is possibly TRBD2 (6 bases). The CDR3 spans 14 residues. Germline lookup yields CDR1 SGHRS and CDR2 YFSETQ. V dropped 7 bases and J dropped 2 bases, with 14 bases sitting between them. CDR3 nucleotides: TGCGCCAGCGGGGGGATTTTTGCCACAGATACGCAGTATTTT. It specifies CASGGIFATDTQYF.

This clone was detected once. This chain joins TRBV5-1 and TRBJ2-3; 10 bases are a match to TRBD2. Germline-derived CDR1 and CDR2 are SGHRS and YFSETQ. Germline trimming cut 1 base from V and 4 bases from J; bases unmatched to any gene: 9. This CDR3 comprises 17 residues. The CDR3 nucleotides are TGCGCCAGCAGCTTGCCTAGAGCGGGGGGGTCAGCAGATACGCAGTATTTT. Its protein is CASSLPRAGGSADTQYF.

The chain is built from TRBV5-1 and TRBJ2-1, with 10 bases lining up with TRBD1. V lost 0 bases to trimming and J lost 7 bases; unmatched junction nucleotides: 10. This CDR3 comprises 17 residues. Germline V gene lookup returns CDR1 SGHRS and CDR2 YFSETQ. The CDR3 DNA reads TGCGCCAGCAGCTTGGCTGTTTCGGACAGGGGGAGTAATGAGCAGTTCTTC. Translated: CASSLAVSDRGSNEQFF.

V is TRBV5-1 and J is TRBJ2-1; D tentatively fits TRBD1 or TRBD2 (5 bases each). Germline-derived CDR1 and CDR2 are SGHRS and YFSETQ. This CDR3 region has 14 residues. The V end was cut by 0 bases, the J end by 6 bases, with 10 bases between. For the CDR3, the DNA is TGCGCCAGCAGCTTGGAAGTGGGGGTCAATGAGCAGTTCTTC. As protein: CASSLEVGVNEQFF.

This clone was seen once. J is TRBJ2-1 and V is TRBV10-1; 10 bases fit TRBD2. V lost 0 bases, J lost 5 bases, and 7 bases stayed unmatched. The CDR3 covers 17 residues. Germline V gene sequence: CDR1 WNHNN, CDR2 SYGVQD (reference sequence). CDR3 in amino acids: CASSESALAGYNNEQFF. In DNA form, the CDR3 reads TGCGCCAGCAGTGAGTCGGCACTAGCGGGGTATAACAATGAGCAGTTCTTC.

The genes are TRBV7-2 and TRBJ2-7, with TRBD2 as a possible D gene (6 bases). The CDR3 sequence is 15 residues long. Germline values: CDR1 SGHTA, CDR2 FQGNSA. V was clipped by 6 bases and J by 3 bases, with 18 bases between them. The CDR3 region has the DNA TGTGCCAGCAGGAGGAGGGGAGAAGGGTTCTACGAGCAGTACTTC. It is translated as CASRRRGEGFYEQYF.

The table lists this clone with a count of one. V is TRBV29-1 and J is TRBJ2-6; D is unclear. This CDR3 has 15 residues. V shed 1 base and J shed 2 bases, with 9 bases lying between them. Germline values: CDR1 SQVTM, CDR2 ANQGSEA. The CDR3 coding sequence is TGCAGCGTTGAAGTGAGCGTACCTGGGGCCAACGTCCTGACTTTC. Its protein is CSVEVSVPGANVLTF.

This chain uses TRBV9 with TRBJ1-3; D unresolved. V was cut by 3 bases and J by 2 bases, with 15 bases left in between. This CDR3 contains 16 residues. Germline-derived CDR1 and CDR2 are SGDLS and YYNGEE. The CDR3 spells CASSGPTAVAGNTIYF. In nucleotides, the CDR3 is TGTGCCAGCAGCGGACCTACAGCGGTCGCTGGAAACACCATATATTTT.

The chain uses TRBV5-4 and TRBJ2-2, with D possibly TRBD2 on 6 matching bases. From germline, CDR1 is SGHNT and CDR2 YYREEE (reference sequence). Trimming removed 3 bases at V and 3 bases at J, with 12 bases between. This CDR3 has 15 amino acids. CDR3 residues: CASSWGRRDTGELFF. CDR3 in DNA: TGTGCCAGCAGCTGGGGCAGGAGGGACACCGGGGAGCTGTTTTTT. Full variable domain (rest looked up from reference TRBV5-4 and TRBJ2-2): ETGVTQSPTHLIKTRGQQVTLRCSSQSGHNTVSWYQQALGQGPQFIFQYYREEENGRGNFPPRFSGLQFPNYSSELNVNALELDDSALYLCASSWGRRDTGELFFGEGSRLTVL.

This chain joins TRBV6-5 and TRBJ2-3; D possibly corresponds to TRBD2 (5 bases). Trimming took 8 bases from V and 6 from J, leaving 15 bases between them. CDR3 size: 13 residues. Germline CDR1 is MNHEY and CDR2 is SVGAGI. CDR3 in DNA: TGTGCCAGCCCGGGCCCCGGGGTTGATACGCAGTATTTT. Encoded protein: CASPGPGVDTQYF.

The chain is built from TRBV13 and TRBJ1-1, with 10 bases lining up with TRBD1. V trimming: 5 bases; J trimming: 5 bases; junction bases outside the gene matches: 8. Germline CDR1 is PRHDT and CDR2 is FYEKMQ (reference sequence). The CDR3 runs to 15 residues. This CDR3 reads CASSPRTGGETEAFF. The CDR3 DNA follows: TGTGCCAGCAGCCCCAGGACAGGGGGAGAGACTGAAGCTTTCTTT.

This chain joins TRBV5-1 and TRBJ1-5, with D perhaps matching TRBD1 (5 bases). CDR1 and CDR2 (germline): SGHRS, YFSETQ. This CDR3 contains 15 residues. Trimming removed 1 base from V and 7 bases from J, with 15 bases in between. The DNA for the CDR3 is TGCGCCAGCAGCTTGTTTGGGGGAGGTACCCAGCCCCAGCATTTT. This sequence encodes CASSLFGGGTQPQHF.

The chain has TRBV5-1 and TRBJ1-6, with 9 nucleotides matching TRBD1. The CDR3 is made up of 14 amino acids. J was trimmed by 10 bases and V by 0 bases; bases with no gene match: 2. The germline CDR1 and CDR2 sequences are SGHRS and YFSETQ. CDR3 nucleotide sequence: TGCGCCAGCAGCTTGGGACAGGGGGAATCACCCCTCCACTTT. This sequence encodes CASSLGQGESPLHF. The variable domain in full, completed from reference TRBV5-1 and TRBJ1-6, reads KAGVTQTPRYLIKTRGQQVTLSCSPISGHRSVSWYQQTPGQGLQFLFEYFSETQRNKGNFPGRFSGRQFSNSRSEMNVSTLELGDSALYLCASSLGQGESPLHFGNGTRLTVT.

The genes are TRBV9 and TRBJ1-6; 10 positions match TRBD1. Per germline, CDR1 SGDLS and CDR2 YYNGEE. The CDR3 contains 15 residues. The ends lost 4 bases at V and 7 bases at J; junction bases unmatched: 5. CDR3 in DNA: TGTGCCAGCAGCCCCCGGGACAGGGGAAATTCACCCCTCCACTTT. Translated, it gives CASSPRDRGNSPLHF.

This clone was counted once. A read error may account for a junction end that differs from germline. This chain links TRBV6-1 with TRBJ2-6; the D gene is possibly TRBD2 (5 bases). Germline V gives CDR1 MNHNS, CDR2 SASEGT. The CDR3 runs 17 residues. As DNA, the CDR3 is TGTGCCGGCAGTGAAATGGTCGGGGTACCCGGGGCCAACGTCCTGACTTTC. This gives the protein CAGSEMVGVPGANVLTF.

The chain is built from TRBV11-2 and TRBJ2-7; 8 bases agree with TRBD1. V lost 2 bases, J lost 7 bases, and 10 bases stayed unmatched. CDR3 size: 15 residues. Germline assignment: CDR1 SGHAT and CDR2 FQNNGV. CDR3 amino acids: CASSLSDRAIGEQYF. The CDR3 nucleotides read TGTGCCAGCAGCTTATCGGACAGGGCTATTGGTGAGCAGTACTTC.

CDR3 bases: TGTGCCAGCAGCTTCGAAGACACCACGAATTCACCCCTCCACTTT. This sequence encodes CASSFEDTTNSPLHF. This chain connects TRBV11-1 to TRBJ1-6; D unresolved. V was clipped by 3 bases and J by 7 bases, with 13 bases between them. There are 15 residues in the CDR3. The germline gives CDR1 SGHAT, CDR2 FQDESV (reference sequence). Complete variable domain (other parts from reference TRBV11-1 and TRBJ1-6): EAEVAQSPRYKITEKSQAVAFWCDPISGHATLYWYRQILGQGPELLVQFQDESVVDDSQLPKDRFSAERLKGVDSTLKIQPAELGDSAMYLCASSFEDTTNSPLHFGNGTRLTVT.

V and J are TRBV7-9 and TRBJ2-7; possibly TRBD1 or TRBD2 for D (5 bases each). Trimming removed 0 bases from V and 0 bases from J, with 9 bases in between. Germline CDR1 is SEHNR and CDR2 is FQNEAQ (reference sequence). The CDR3 is 15 amino acids. Written as DNA, the CDR3 is TGTGCCAGCAGCTTAGCAGTGGGACGCTCCTACGAGCAGTACTTC. The encoded protein is CASSLAVGRSYEQYF. Full variable domain (outside the CDR3, taken from reference TRBV7-9 and TRBJ2-7): DTGVSQNPRHKITKRGQNVTFRCDPISEHNRLYWYRQTLGQGPEFLTYFQNEAQLEKSRLLSDRFSAERPKGSFSTLEIQRTEQGDSAMYLCASSLAVGRSYEQYFGPGTRLTVT.

J is TRBJ2-7 and V is TRBV7-8; 9 bases are a match to TRBD1. V was clipped by 6 bases and J by 5 bases; unmatched bases: 8. The germline gives CDR1 SGHVS, CDR2 FQNEAQ. This CDR3 comprises 14 residues. The DNA of the CDR3 is TGTGCCAGCAGTCCCGGGACAGGGACCAACGAGCAGTACTTC. Its protein is CASSPGTGTNEQYF.

This clone was found a few times. The rearrangement uses TRBV4-1 and TRBJ1-4, with D hard to call. The CDR3 totals 18 residues. In germline, CDR1 is MGHRA, CDR2 YSYEKL. V was trimmed by 3 bases and J by 1 base, leaving 18 bases between them. The CDR3 DNA reads TGCGCCAGCAGCCACCTAGGGTACGGACGACAAACTAATGAAAAACTGTTTTTT. Protein: CASSHLGYGRQTNEKLFF.

This clone was recorded once. The V call is TRBV27, the J call TRBJ1-5, with 9 bases lining up with TRBD1. The junction had 3 bases not matched to a gene; V was cut back by 0 bases and J by 0 bases. Germline values: CDR1 MNHEY, CDR2 SMNVEV (reference sequence). This CDR3 region has 17 residues. This chain's CDR3 is CASSLSWDRDSNQPQHF. Written as DNA, the CDR3 is TGTGCCAGCAGTTTATCCTGGGACAGGGATAGCAATCAGCCCCAGCATTTT.

This clone was counted a few times. The rearrangement links TRBV28 to TRBJ1-5; TRBD1 matches 7 bases. The J segment lost 9 bases and the V segment lost 6 bases, leaving 14 bases of the junction unmatched. This CDR3 contains 15 residues. Germline assignment: CDR1 MDHEN and CDR2 SYDVKM. This chain's CDR3 is CASRSRRQGRGPQHF. In DNA, the CDR3 is TGTGCCAGCAGGTCCCGGCGACAGGGAAGAGGGCCCCAGCATTTT.

CDR3: CASSPELAGQGDTQYF. DNA for the CDR3: TGCGCCAGCAGCCCTGAACTAGCGGGGCAGGGAGATACGCAGTATTTT. This chain uses TRBV5-1 with TRBJ2-3, with 10 bases matching TRBD2. The V gene end was trimmed by 4 bases and the J gene end by 5 bases; junction bases not matched to a gene: 10. CDR1 is SGHRS, CDR2 YFSETQ, per germline. The CDR3 length is 16 residues.

In its sample, this clone was seen once. This chain uses TRBV27 with TRBJ1-2, with TRBD1 matching 7 bases. The CDR3 has 13 residues. The V segment lost 3 bases and the J segment 8 bases; nucleotides outside the gene matches: 6. Germline CDR1 MNHEY, CDR2 SMNVEV (reference sequence). CDR3 in DNA: TGTGCCAGCAGTTTGGTAGGGGGCGCAGGCTACACCTTC. This codes for CASSLVGGAGYTF.

This clone was detected only a few times. The chain couples TRBV29-1 to TRBJ2-2, with TRBD2 matching 13 bases. The CDR3 is 14 amino acids. CDR1 and CDR2 (germline): SQVTM, ANQGSEA. Trimming removed 7 bases from V and 6 bases from J; junction bases left unmatched: 5. CDR3 sequence: CSARTSGRAGELFF. The CDR3 coding sequence is TGCAGCGCCAGGACTAGCGGGAGAGCCGGGGAGCTGTTTTTT.

The chain has TRBV9 and TRBJ1-2, with D unclear. This CDR3 is built from 14 residues. Germline values: CDR1 SGDLS, CDR2 YYNGEE. Trimming removed 2 bases at V and 8 bases at J, with 16 bases between. The CDR3 DNA reads TGTGCCAGCAGCGTCGGAGGACTTAAGAAGGGCTACACCTTC. It codes for CASSVGGLKKGYTF.